The source of this T cell receptor (beta chain) is a study of T cell changes during pregnancy in multiple sclerosis. CDR1 is SGHTA, CDR2 FQGNSA, per germline. The CDR3 length is 15 residues. The protocol was immunoSEQ multiplex PCR, while the TCRdb copy is restricted to in-frame clones and leaves out a portion. The table shows more than 95,000 clones, with roughly 92% occurring only once. With respect to this clone: One end of the junction does not line up with germline, which may come from a read error.

The receptor was isolated from a female donor with multiple sclerosis, enrolled in a pregnancy study. The V call is TRBV7-2, the J call TRBJ2-3; the match to TRBD2 covers 10 bases. Specimen: peripheral blood, collected after pregnancy. CDR3 bases: TGTGCCAGCAGCGTAGCGGGAGGAATCAGAGATACGCAGTATTTT. The encoded protein is CASSVAGGIRDTQYF.